The T cell receptor beta chain under discussion was sequenced for a study of T cells after yellow fever vaccination. Germline-derived CDR1 and CDR2 are SGHDN and FVKESK. The V and J ends lost 3 bases and 7 bases respectively, with 12 bases between them. The length of the CDR3 is 13 residues. Template switching with 5'RACE generated the TCR cDNA and added a universal primer site and UMIs. Via MiXCR, TCRdb re-called the 5' RACE reads, giving one row per CDR3 protein. The repertoire consists of 350,000 to 450,000 distinct CDR3 sequences, with 18% occurring once and the leading ten covering roughly a sixth. General study points: A weaker but faster secondary response was observed, peaking on day 5 versus 15. Subsequent to the booster, the majority of primary-vaccination clones reappeared (under 98% CD4, about 90% CD8).

Points on this clonotype: No antigen is known for it.

The clonotype originates from a man younger than 35 who received the YFV17D yellow fever vaccine. Sequenced material: PBMCs, taken before the yellow fever booster vaccination. This chain links TRBV14 with TRBJ1-1; D possibly corresponds to TRBD1 (5 bases). DNA of the CDR3: TGTGCCAGCAGCCAGTATCAGGGCGGTGAAGCTTTCTTT. This codes for CASSQYQGGEAFF.